A single sample is the source of the 5 T cell receptor beta chains below, sequenced in a study of T cells in Graves' hyperthyroidism and ophthalmopathy. From RNA transcripts, TCR beta CDR3 regions were amplified. HTBI primers were employed in a first-round RT-PCR of the TCR CDR3. TCRdb reprocessed the multiplex PCR reads with MiXCR, giving one entry per CDR3 protein. The sample holds roughly 700,000 distinct CDR3 sequences, 11% to 15% seen once. The sequenced sample consisted of blood. These receptors were obtained from a woman younger than 35 with Graves' hyperthyroidism.

This clonotype was recorded at least ten times. This chain uses TRBV30 with TRBJ1-4; 9 bases align to TRBD1. V shed 1 base and J 7 bases; nucleotides not matched to a gene: 4. The germline V gene encodes CDR1 GTSNPN and CDR2 SVGIG (reference sequence). CDR3 size: 14 residues. CDR3 bases: TGTGCCTGGAGTGGGGACAGGGCGGCTGAAAAACTGTTTTTT. The encoded protein is CAWSGDRAAEKLFF.

This clonotype appeared many times. The chain carries TRBV28 and TRBJ2-3, with D possibly being TRBD2 (5 bases). The length of the CDR3 is 15 residues. Trimming cost V 2 bases and J 3 bases, with 12 bases left between them. The V gene's germline CDR1 is MDHEN and CDR2 SYDVKM. CDR3 in amino acids: CASSLAPGTTDTQYF. CDR3 in DNA: TGTGCCAGCAGTTTAGCCCCGGGAACTACAGATACGCAGTATTTT.

This clonotype was counted many times. The V and J genes are TRBV30 and TRBJ2-2, with D possibly being TRBD2 (5 bases). This CDR3 contains 13 residues. The V and J ends lost 1 base and 6 bases respectively, with 9 bases between them. Germline V gene lookup returns CDR1 GTSNPN and CDR2 SVGIG (reference sequence). CDR3 residues: CAWSASQAGELFF. The CDR3 DNA follows: TGTGCCTGGAGTGCTAGCCAGGCCGGGGAGCTGTTTTTT.

This rearrangement joins TRBV4-1 to TRBJ2-3, with D maybe TRBD2 (5 bases). The CDR3 extends over 17 amino acids. Trimming shortened V by 0 bases and J by 5 bases, and 18 bases separated the two germline ends. Germline lookup yields CDR1 MGHRA and CDR2 YSYEKL. The CDR3 DNA follows: TGCGCCAGCAGCCAAGACAAGTCGGCAGGAGGTCGAGATACGCAGTATTTT. Its translation: CASSQDKSAGGRDTQYF.

This clonotype was observed many times. The J gene is TRBJ2-7, the V gene TRBV15; TRBD2 might be the D (5 bases). CDR1 and CDR2 from the germline V gene are LNHNV and YYDKDF (reference sequence). Trimming stripped 3 bases from V and 4 bases from J, with 10 bases between. CDR3 length equals 13 residues. The CDR3 loop is CATSRDSAYEQYF. The CDR3 region has the DNA TGTGCCACCAGCAGGGACTCAGCTTACGAGCAGTACTTC.